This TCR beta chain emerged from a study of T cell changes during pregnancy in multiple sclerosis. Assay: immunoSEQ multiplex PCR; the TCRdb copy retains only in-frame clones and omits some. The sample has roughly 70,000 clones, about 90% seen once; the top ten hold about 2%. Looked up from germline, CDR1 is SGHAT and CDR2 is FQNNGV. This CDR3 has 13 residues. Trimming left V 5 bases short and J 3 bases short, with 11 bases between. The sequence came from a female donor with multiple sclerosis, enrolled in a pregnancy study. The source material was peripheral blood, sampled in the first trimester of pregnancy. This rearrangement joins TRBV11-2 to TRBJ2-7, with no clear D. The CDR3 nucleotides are TGTGCCAGCAGCCCCCCTTACAGCTACGAGCAGTACTTC. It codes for CASSPPYSYEQYF.